Presented here are 26 T cell receptor beta chains from one specimen sequenced in a study of T cell responses to AZD1222 COVID-19 vaccine. This table comes from immunoSEQ multiplex PCR, and its TCRdb copy is limited to in-frame clones, with some not included. The profile shows 100,000 to 150,000 clones, roughly 90% of them singletons. The sequencing here drew on peripheral blood, taken on day 0 of AZD1222 vaccination. The receptors originated from an adult in good health.

The chain uses TRBV5-1 and TRBJ2-3; a possible D gene is TRBD2 (5 bases). Germline CDR1 is SGHRS and CDR2 is YFSETQ. This CDR3 has 15 amino acids. The V end was cut by 0 bases, the J end by 0 bases, with 8 bases between. CDR3 nucleotides: TGCGCCAGCAGCTTGGAACGGACTAGCACAGATACGCAGTATTTT. Its translation: CASSLERTSTDTQYF.

As for this clone: A read error may account for a junction end that differs from germline. This chain uses TRBV12-3 or TRBV12-4 with TRBJ1-1; a weak D match, TRBD1 (6 bases). The CDR3 runs to 12 residues. The CDR3 coding sequence is TGTGCCAGCAGGTTAGGGGGAGGTTTTGCTTTCTTT. Encoded protein: CASRLGGGFAFF.

The V call is TRBV5-4, the J call TRBJ1-1; maybe TRBD1 (6 bases). CDR3 size: 15 residues. Trimming cost V 6 bases and J 3 bases, with 18 bases left between them. Germline values: CDR1 SGHNT, CDR2 YYREEE (reference sequence). This CDR3 reads CASTRGGGRDTEAFF. In nucleotides, the CDR3 is TGTGCCAGCACCCGAGGGGGGGGGCGGGACACTGAAGCTTTCTTT.

The CDR3: CASTPGTVVNTEAFF. In nucleotides, the CDR3 is TGTGCCAGCACCCCTGGGACCGTAGTGAACACTGAAGCTTTCTTT. The chain combines TRBV27 with TRBJ1-1, with D perhaps matching TRBD1 (5 bases). V gave up 7 bases and J gave up 0 bases, with 15 bases separating them. Germline V gene lookup returns CDR1 MNHEY and CDR2 SMNVEV (reference sequence). The CDR3 runs 15 residues.

V gene TRBV5-1 combines with J gene TRBJ2-3; D is uncertain. Germline CDR1 is SGHRS and CDR2 is YFSETQ. V gave up 1 base and J gave up 6 bases, with 12 bases separating them. The CDR3 runs to 14 residues. CDR3 protein: CASSLSWVSDTQYF. DNA of the CDR3: TGCGCCAGCAGCTTGAGTTGGGTCAGTGATACGCAGTATTTT.

The gene calls are TRBV7-3 and TRBJ2-1; D possibly corresponds to TRBD2 (7 bases). Germline CDR1 is SGHTA and CDR2 is FQGTGA. This CDR3 is built from 13 residues. V was pared by 5 bases and J by 6 bases, with 11 bases between. The chain's CDR3 is CASSGGAGNEQFF. In nucleotides, the CDR3 is TGTGCCAGCAGCGGGGGGGCCGGCAATGAGCAGTTCTTC.

The chain has TRBV6-5 and TRBJ2-7; 7 bases fit TRBD2. The V gene end was trimmed by 5 bases and the J gene end by 3 bases; junction bases not matched to a gene: 7. CDR3 size: 14 residues. Germline lookup yields CDR1 MNHEY and CDR2 SVGAGI. CDR3 region: CASSMAGDVYEQYF. CDR3 sequence (DNA): TGTGCCAGCAGTATGGCGGGAGACGTCTACGAGCAGTACTTC.

This chain uses TRBV10-3 with TRBJ1-2; a possible D gene is TRBD1 (5 bases). V was clipped by 4 bases and J by 7 bases, with 19 bases between them. The CDR3 is 15 amino acids. From germline, CDR1 is ENHRY and CDR2 SYGVKD. The CDR3 DNA sequence: TGTGCCATCAGTGCGCCCATTGGGGGACGGATTGGCTACACCTTC. Residues: CAISAPIGGRIGYTF.

The rearrangement joins TRBV5-1 to TRBJ1-1; no firm D call. Trimming took 5 bases from V and 0 from J, leaving 17 bases between them. CDR1 is SGHRS, CDR2 YFSETQ, per germline. The CDR3 extends over 16 amino acids. Here the CDR3 DNA reads TGCGCCAGCAGGGTAGCGACGGGGTCCCTGAACACTGAAGCTTTCTTT. It codes for CASRVATGSLNTEAFF.

CDR3 DNA sequence: TGTGCCTGGAATCTGGGGGGACGGAGTCCCCAGCATTTT. This translates into CAWNLGGRSPQHF. The rearrangement links TRBV30 to TRBJ1-5; perhaps TRBD1 as D (5 bases). This CDR3 is built from 13 residues. V was pared by 4 bases and J by 10 bases, with 17 bases between. Germline values: CDR1 GTSNPN, CDR2 SVGIG (reference sequence).

The genes are TRBV5-1 and TRBJ1-2; 12 bases line up with TRBD1. The J segment lost 8 bases and the V segment lost 3 bases, leaving 5 bases of the junction unmatched. The CDR3 totals 14 residues. The germline gives CDR1 SGHRS, CDR2 YFSETQ. The CDR3, as DNA: TGCGCCAGCAGCTCAGCCGGGACAGGGGGCGGCTACACCTTC. Amino acid sequence: CASSSAGTGGGYTF. The complete variable domain, with remaining parts taken from reference TRBV5-1 and TRBJ1-2, reads KAGVTQTPRYLIKTRGQQVTLSCSPISGHRSVSWYQQTPGQGLQFLFEYFSETQRNKGNFPGRFSGRQFSNSRSEMNVSTLELGDSALYLCASSSAGTGGGYTFGSGTRLTVV.

V gene TRBV10-1 combines with J gene TRBJ1-1, with D uncertain. Germline CDR1 is WNHNN and CDR2 is SYGVQD (reference sequence). The CDR3 consists of 13 residues. The V and J ends lost 6 bases and 2 bases respectively, with 10 bases between them. CDR3 amino acids: CASSPRVNTEAFF. The CDR3, as DNA: TGCGCCAGCAGCCCTAGGGTTAACACTGAAGCTTTCTTT.

Details on this clone: This sample includes further DNA sequences coding for the same CDR3. V gene TRBV12-3 or TRBV12-4 combines with J gene TRBJ2-7; possible D gene TRBD2, 5 bases. The CDR3 loop spans 12 amino acids. Trimming shortened V by 3 bases and J by 2 bases, and 5 bases separated the two germline ends. CDR3 nucleotides: TGTGCCAGCAGTTTGAGGGCCTACGAGCAGTACTTC. The encoded protein is CASSLRAYEQYF.

The V and J genes are TRBV7-3 and TRBJ1-1; 10 bases are a match to TRBD1. Germline V gene lookup returns CDR1 SGHTA and CDR2 FQGTGA. The J segment lost 5 bases and the V segment lost 4 bases, leaving 7 bases of the junction unmatched. The CDR3 is 15 residues long. The CDR3 DNA reads TGTGCCAGCAGCTCCGCGGGACAGGGGTTGACTGAAGCTTTCTTT. Its protein product is CASSSAGQGLTEAFF. The variable domain in full, completed from reference TRBV7-3 and TRBJ1-1, reads GAGVSQTPSNKVTEKGKYVELRCDPISGHTALYWYRQSLGQGPEFLIYFQGTGAADDSGLPNDRFFAVRPEGSVSTLKIQRTERGDSAVYLCASSSAGQGLTEAFFGQGTRLTVV.

The chain couples TRBV9 to TRBJ1-2; 7 bases fit TRBD1. Germline V gene data show CDR1 as SGDLS and CDR2 as YYNGEE. The J segment lost 4 bases and the V segment lost 0 bases, leaving 6 bases of the junction unmatched. The CDR3 consists of 15 residues. Here the CDR3 DNA reads TGTGCCAGCAGCGTAGCAAAGGACAGGTCCTATGGCTACACCTTC. This codes for CASSVAKDRSYGYTF.

V is TRBV20-1 and J is TRBJ1-1; D remains unclear. This CDR3 has 12 amino acids. Germline CDR1 reads DFQATT; CDR2 reads SNEGSKA (reference sequence). Trimming took 3 bases from V and 6 from J, leaving 11 bases between them. Here the CDR3 DNA reads TGCAGTGCTAGTTGGGTAATATCTGAAGCTTTCTTT. Its protein product is CSASWVISEAFF.

The chain employs TRBV5-4 and TRBJ2-2, with TRBD2 matching 8 bases. The V and J ends lost 0 bases and 6 bases, in that order; junction bases with no gene match: 7. CDR3 size: 16 residues. Germline CDR1 reads SGHNT; CDR2 reads YYREEE (reference sequence). The CDR3 region is CASSLGPAGEAGELFF. For the CDR3, the DNA is TGTGCCAGCAGCTTGGGGCCAGCGGGAGAGGCCGGGGAGCTGTTTTTT.

The chain employs TRBV5-1 and TRBJ2-3; TRBD1 might be the D (7 bases). V lost 4 bases to trimming and J lost 2 bases, with 17 bases between them. Germline assignment: CDR1 SGHRS and CDR2 YFSETQ. The CDR3 covers 16 residues. The CDR3 DNA reads TGCGCCAGCAGCGAACAGGGGAGGATATACACAGATACGCAGTATTTT. It is translated as CASSEQGRIYTDTQYF.

The chain joins TRBV11-2 to TRBJ2-5; no clear D. V dropped 4 bases and J dropped 3 bases, with 15 bases sitting between them. This CDR3 is built from 15 residues. CDR1 and CDR2 (germline): SGHAT, FQNNGV. Here the CDR3 DNA reads TGTGCCAGCAGCTACCTGGCCTTAAGGGAAGAGACCCAGTACTTC. Its protein product is CASSYLALREETQYF.

In this sample, this clone turned up once. This chain links TRBV2 with TRBJ2-1, with D possibly TRBD2 on 6 matching bases. V was cut by 6 bases and J by 7 bases, with 16 bases left in between. Germline V gives CDR1 SNHLY, CDR2 FYNNEI. The CDR3 is 14 amino acids. The DNA of the CDR3 is TGTGCCAGCAGGGTTGGGACTTCGAAGAATGAGCAGTTCTTC. Residues: CASRVGTSKNEQFF.

The rearrangement joins TRBV19 to TRBJ2-1, with D tentatively TRBD2 (6 bases). The CDR3 length is 14 residues. The germline V gene has CDR1 LNHDA and CDR2 SQIVND (reference sequence). The germline V and J ends were trimmed by 5 bases and 10 bases, with 18 bases remaining between them. The CDR3: CASSPRLGPSEQFF. The CDR3 nucleotides are TGTGCCAGTAGTCCCCGACTAGGCCCTTCCGAGCAGTTCTTC. The variable domain in full, with the rest retrieved from reference TRBV19 and TRBJ2-1, is DGGITQSPKYLFRKEGQNVTLSCEQNLNHDAMYWYRQDPGQGLRLIYYSQIVNDFQKGDIAEGYSVSREKKESFPLTVTSAQKNPTAFYLCASSPRLGPSEQFFGPGTRLTVL.

The chain joins TRBV29-1 to TRBJ1-1; possibly TRBD1 for D (5 bases). Germline CDR1 SQVTM, CDR2 ANQGSEA. Trimming removed 2 bases from V and 6 bases from J, with 19 bases in between. CDR3 length: 15 amino acids. CDR3 coding DNA: TGCAGCGTTGAATCGCCCCAGGGCAAGGTTTCTGAAGCTTTCTTT. Protein product: CSVESPQGKVSEAFF.

This chain uses TRBV6-1 with TRBJ1-3, with a possible D match to TRBD1 (6 bases). The germline V gene has CDR1 MNHNS and CDR2 SASEGT. The CDR3 runs to 16 residues. The V end lost 4 bases, the J end lost 3 bases, and 16 bases lay between the germline ends. The CDR3 nucleotides read TGTGCCAGCAGTGTAGTACAGGGCGGCCTTGGAAACACCATATATTTT. Protein product: CASSVVQGGLGNTIYF.

This clone was seen a single time. The V and J genes are TRBV12-3 or TRBV12-4 and TRBJ1-2; 8 bases line up with TRBD1. J was trimmed by 6 bases and V by 7 bases; bases with no gene match: 1. The CDR3 runs 11 residues. As DNA, the CDR3 is TGTGCCAGCAAGACAGGGGATGGCTACACCTTC. It specifies CASKTGDGYTF.

V is TRBV7-2 and J is TRBJ1-2, with D perhaps matching TRBD1 (5 bases). The CDR3 sequence is 12 residues long. Germline CDR1 is SGHTA and CDR2 is FQGNSA. V dropped 5 bases and J dropped 5 bases, with 9 bases sitting between them. The CDR3 reads CASSQQAYGYTF. CDR3 DNA sequence: TGTGCCAGCAGCCAACAGGCGTATGGCTACACCTTC.

The chain employs TRBV7-2 and TRBJ2-2; possible D gene TRBD2, 5 bases. Trimming stripped 3 bases from V and 5 bases from J, with 10 bases between. The CDR3 sequence is 14 residues long. CDR1 and CDR2 from the germline V gene are SGHTA and FQGNSA. Here the CDR3 reads CASSFRPGTGELFF. CDR3 coding DNA: TGTGCCAGCAGCTTCAGGCCGGGGACCGGGGAGCTGTTTTTT.